In its sample, the clone carrying this T cell receptor (beta chain) was seen once. This sample was taken from a study of shared clonotypes between healthy human individuals. TCRdb's copy holds only in-frame clones and misses some; the assay was immunoSEQ multiplex PCR. The sample has fewer than 400,000 clones, 74% seen once; the top ten hold 10%. CD4+ cells underwent separation, giving CD45RA+ naive and CD45RA-negative memory subsets. This receptor was taken from a man under 40 in good health. Sequencing input: memory CD4+ T cells sorted from blood. Subset indicated: CD45RA-negative fraction.

The CDR3 is CASSLVSGVTTEAFF. In nucleotides, the CDR3 is TGTGCCAGCAGCTTAGTATCGGGTGTCACCACTGAAGCTTTCTTT. V and J are TRBV7-2 and TRBJ1-1; no clear D gene. V lost 1 base to trimming and J lost 4 bases, with 13 bases between them. CDR1 is SGHTA and CDR2 is FQGNSA in the germline V gene. The CDR3 loop spans 15 amino acids. The variable domain in full, with the rest retrieved from reference TRBV7-2 and TRBJ1-1, is GAGVSQSPSNKVTEKGKDVELRCDPISGHTALYWYRQSLGQGLEFLIYFQGNSAPDKSGLPSDRFSAERTGGSVSTLTIQRTQQEDSAVYLCASSLVSGVTTEAFFGQGTRLTVV.